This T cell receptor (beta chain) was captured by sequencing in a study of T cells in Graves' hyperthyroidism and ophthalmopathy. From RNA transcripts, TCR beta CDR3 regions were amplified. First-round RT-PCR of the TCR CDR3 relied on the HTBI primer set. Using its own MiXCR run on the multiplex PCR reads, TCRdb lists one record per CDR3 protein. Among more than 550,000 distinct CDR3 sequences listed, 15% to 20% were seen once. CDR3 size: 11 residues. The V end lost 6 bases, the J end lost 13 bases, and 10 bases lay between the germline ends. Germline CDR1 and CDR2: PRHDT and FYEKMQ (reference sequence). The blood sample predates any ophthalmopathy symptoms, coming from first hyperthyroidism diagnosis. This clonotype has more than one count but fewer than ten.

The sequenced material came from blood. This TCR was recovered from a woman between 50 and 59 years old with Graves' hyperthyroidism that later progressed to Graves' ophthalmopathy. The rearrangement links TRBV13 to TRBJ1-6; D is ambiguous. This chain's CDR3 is CASRSVGPLHF. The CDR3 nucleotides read TGTGCCAGCAGGTCCGTAGGGCCCCTCCACTTT.